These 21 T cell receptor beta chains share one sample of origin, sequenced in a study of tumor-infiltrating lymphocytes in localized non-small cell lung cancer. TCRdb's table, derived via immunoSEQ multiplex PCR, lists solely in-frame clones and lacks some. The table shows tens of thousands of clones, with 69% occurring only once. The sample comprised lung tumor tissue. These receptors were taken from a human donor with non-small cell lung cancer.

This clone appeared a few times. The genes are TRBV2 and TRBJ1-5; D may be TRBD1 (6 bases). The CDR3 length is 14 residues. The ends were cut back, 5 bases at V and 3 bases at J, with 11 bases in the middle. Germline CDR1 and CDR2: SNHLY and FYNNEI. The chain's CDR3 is CASSRDNYNQPQHF. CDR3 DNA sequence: TGTGCCAGCAGTCGGGACAACTACAATCAGCCCCAGCATTTT.

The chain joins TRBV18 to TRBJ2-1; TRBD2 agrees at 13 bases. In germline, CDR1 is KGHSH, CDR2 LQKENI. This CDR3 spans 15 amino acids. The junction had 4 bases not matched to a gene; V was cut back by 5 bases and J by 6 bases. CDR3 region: CASSKLAGGGNEQFF. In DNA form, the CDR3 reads TGTGCCAGCTCAAAACTAGCGGGAGGGGGCAATGAGCAGTTCTTC.

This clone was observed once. CDR3 region: CAWSVPGGGLYGYTF. The CDR3 DNA follows: TGTGCCTGGAGTGTACCGGGCGGGGGCCTATATGGCTACACCTTC. The chain employs TRBV30 and TRBJ1-2; D is possibly TRBD1 (6 bases). The CDR3 contains 15 residues. The V and J ends lost 0 bases and 5 bases respectively, with 16 bases between them. In germline, CDR1 is GTSNPN, CDR2 SVGIG (reference sequence).

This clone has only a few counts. The chain's CDR3 is CASSQGANYGYTF. CDR3 in DNA: TGTGCCAGCAGCCAGGGGGCTAACTATGGCTACACCTTC. This rearrangement joins TRBV9 to TRBJ1-2, with 7 bases that match TRBD1. With V trimmed by 4 bases and J by 0 bases, 0 bases remained unmatched. The CDR3 contains 13 residues. The germline CDR1 and CDR2 sequences are SGDLS and YYNGEE.

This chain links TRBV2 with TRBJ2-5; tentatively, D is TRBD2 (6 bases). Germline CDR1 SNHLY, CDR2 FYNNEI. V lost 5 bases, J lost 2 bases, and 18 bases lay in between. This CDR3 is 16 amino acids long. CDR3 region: CASSHSLATIQETQYF. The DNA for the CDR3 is TGTGCCAGCAGTCATTCACTAGCCACAATTCAAGAGACCCAGTACTTC.

The CDR3 region is CASQNRLTANTGELFF. DNA for the CDR3: TGTGCCAGCCAAAACCGATTGACCGCGAACACCGGGGAGCTGTTTTTT. The V gene is TRBV27, the J gene TRBJ2-2, with D unresolved. The CDR3 length is 16 residues. Germline values: CDR1 MNHEY, CDR2 SMNVEV (reference sequence). V lost 8 bases and J 0 bases, leaving 16 bases between the germline ends.

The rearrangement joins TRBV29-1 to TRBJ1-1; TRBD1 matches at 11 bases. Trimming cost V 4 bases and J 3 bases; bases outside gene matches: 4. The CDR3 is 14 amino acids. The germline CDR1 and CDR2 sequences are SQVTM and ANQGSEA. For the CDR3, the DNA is TGCAGCGTTGGGTGGACAGGGGGCTACACTGAAGCTTTCTTT. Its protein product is CSVGWTGGYTEAFF.

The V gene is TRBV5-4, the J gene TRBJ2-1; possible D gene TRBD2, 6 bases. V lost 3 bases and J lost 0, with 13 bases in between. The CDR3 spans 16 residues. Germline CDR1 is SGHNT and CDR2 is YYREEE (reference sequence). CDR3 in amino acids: CASSSGGLSSYNEQFF. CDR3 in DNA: TGTGCCAGCAGCTCTGGGGGACTTAGCTCCTACAATGAGCAGTTCTTC.

The CDR3: CASSSDPDRSYEQYF. CDR3 bases: TGTGCCAGCAGCTCCGATCCGGACAGGTCCTACGAGCAGTACTTC. The chain couples TRBV21-1 to TRBJ2-7; TRBD1, the table's D call, lacks a check against the DNA. TRBV21-1 constitutes a pseudogene. This CDR3 contains 15 residues.

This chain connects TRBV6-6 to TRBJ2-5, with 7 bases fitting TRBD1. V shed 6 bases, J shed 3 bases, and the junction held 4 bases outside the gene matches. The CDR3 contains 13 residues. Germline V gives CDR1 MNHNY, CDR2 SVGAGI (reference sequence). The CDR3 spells CASRQGWKETQYF. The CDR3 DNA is TGTGCCAGCAGACAGGGGTGGAAAGAGACCCAGTACTTC.

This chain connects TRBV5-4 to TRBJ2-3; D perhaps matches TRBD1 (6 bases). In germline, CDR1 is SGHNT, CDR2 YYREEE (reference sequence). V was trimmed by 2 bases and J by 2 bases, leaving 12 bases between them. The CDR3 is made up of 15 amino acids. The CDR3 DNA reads TGTGCCAGCAGCTTAGAGGCAGGGGTCACAGATACGCAGTATTTT. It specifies CASSLEAGVTDTQYF.

Here the CDR3 DNA reads TGCAGCGTTGTTGGGAACACTGAAGCTTTCTTT. This gives the protein CSVVGNTEAFF. This chain uses TRBV29-1 with TRBJ1-1; D remains unclear. The CDR3 totals 11 residues. Germline V CDR1 and CDR2: SQVTM, ANQGSEA. Trimming shortened V by 4 bases and J by 1 base, and 4 bases separated the two germline ends.

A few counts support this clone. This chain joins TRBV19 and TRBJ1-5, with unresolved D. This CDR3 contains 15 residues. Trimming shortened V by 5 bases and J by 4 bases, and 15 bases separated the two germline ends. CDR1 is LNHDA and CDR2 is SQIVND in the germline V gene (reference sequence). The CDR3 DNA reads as TGTGCCAGTAGTCTAATCCTAGGAGGAAATCAGCCCCAGCATTTT. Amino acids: CASSLILGGNQPQHF.

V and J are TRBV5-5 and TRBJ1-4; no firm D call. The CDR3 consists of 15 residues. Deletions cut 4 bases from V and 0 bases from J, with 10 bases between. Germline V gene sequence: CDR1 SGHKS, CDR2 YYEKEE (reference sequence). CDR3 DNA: TGTGCCAGCAGCACGCTATTGACAACTAATGAAAAACTGTTTTTT. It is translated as CASSTLLTTNEKLFF.

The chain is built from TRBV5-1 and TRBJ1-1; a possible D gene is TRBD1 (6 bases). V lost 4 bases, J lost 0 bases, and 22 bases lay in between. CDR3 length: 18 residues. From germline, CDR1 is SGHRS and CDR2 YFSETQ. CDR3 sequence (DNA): TGCGCCAGCAGCACAGGGTGGACGACAGGCCAACTGAACACTGAAGCTTTCTTT. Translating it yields CASSTGWTTGQLNTEAFF.

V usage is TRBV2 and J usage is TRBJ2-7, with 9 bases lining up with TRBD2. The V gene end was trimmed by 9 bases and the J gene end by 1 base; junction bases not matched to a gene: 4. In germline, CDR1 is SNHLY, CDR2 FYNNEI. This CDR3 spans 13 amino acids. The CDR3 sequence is CARRTSGSYEQYF. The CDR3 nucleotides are TGTGCCAGACGAACTAGCGGGTCCTACGAGCAGTACTTC.

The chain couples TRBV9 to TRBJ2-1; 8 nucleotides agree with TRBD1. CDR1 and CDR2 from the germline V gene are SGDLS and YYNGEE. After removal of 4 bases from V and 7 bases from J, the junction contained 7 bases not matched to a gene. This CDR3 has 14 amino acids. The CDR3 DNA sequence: TGTGCCAGCAGCCTAAGGACAGGGTGGAATGAGCAGTTCTTC. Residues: CASSLRTGWNEQFF.

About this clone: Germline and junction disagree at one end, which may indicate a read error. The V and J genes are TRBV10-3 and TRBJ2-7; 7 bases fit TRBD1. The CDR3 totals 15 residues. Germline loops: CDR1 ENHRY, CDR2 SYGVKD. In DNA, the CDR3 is TGTGCCAGCAGTTTACAGGGGCATGACCTCTACGAGCAGTACTTC. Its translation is CASSLQGHDLYEQYF.

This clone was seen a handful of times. In DNA form, the CDR3 reads TGCGCCAGCAGCTTGCGAGGCGGGAGGCTTCACAATGAGCAGTTCTTC. The encoded protein is CASSLRGGRLHNEQFF. The chain employs TRBV5-1 and TRBJ2-1, with 8 positions matching TRBD2. CDR1 is SGHRS, CDR2 YFSETQ, per germline. V trimming: 1 base; J trimming: 5 bases; junction bases outside the gene matches: 8. The CDR3 consists of 16 residues. The variable domain in full, with the rest retrieved from reference TRBV5-1 and TRBJ2-1, is KAGVTQTPRYLIKTRGQQVTLSCSPISGHRSVSWYQQTPGQGLQFLFEYFSETQRNKGNFPGRFSGRQFSNSRSEMNVSTLELGDSALYLCASSLRGGRLHNEQFFGPGTRLTVL.

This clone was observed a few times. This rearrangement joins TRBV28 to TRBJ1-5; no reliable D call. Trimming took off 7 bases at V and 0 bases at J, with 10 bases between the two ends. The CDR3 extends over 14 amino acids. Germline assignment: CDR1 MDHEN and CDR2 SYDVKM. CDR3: CASTGRLSNQPQHF. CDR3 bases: TGTGCCAGCACCGGGCGACTTAGCAATCAGCCCCAGCATTTT.

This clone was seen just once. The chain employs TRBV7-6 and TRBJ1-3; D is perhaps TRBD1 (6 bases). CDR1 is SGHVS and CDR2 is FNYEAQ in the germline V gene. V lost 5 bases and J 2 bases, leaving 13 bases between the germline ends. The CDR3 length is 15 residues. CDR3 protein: CASSNPQGPGNTIYF. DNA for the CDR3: TGTGCCAGCAGCAATCCTCAGGGGCCTGGAAACACCATATATTTT.